The 11 T cell receptor beta chains below all came from one sample that was sequenced in a study of response to subunit inactivated influenza vaccine. TCRdb ran MiXCR on the RT-PCR reads and lists one entry per CDR3 protein. The sample has roughly 170,000 distinct CDR3 sequences; around 8.8% are singletons. The specimen was non-naive T cells sorted from PBMCs, collected on the day of vaccination. The receptors were sampled from a man aged 45-65 years who received an inactivated influenza vaccine.

The chain is built from TRBV7-9 and TRBJ2-5; 8 bases map to TRBD2. The J segment lost 3 bases and the V segment lost 2 bases, leaving 8 bases of the junction unmatched. The CDR3 extends over 16 amino acids. The germline V gene has CDR1 SEHNR and CDR2 FQNEAQ (reference sequence). CDR3 sequence reads: CASSLLSSGSKETQYF. The CDR3 coding sequence is TGTGCCAGCAGCTTATTATCAAGCGGGAGTAAAGAGACCCAGTACTTC.

The CDR3 loop reads CASSWAERETQYF. CDR3 sequence (DNA): TGTGCCAGCAGTTGGGCTGAGCGAGAGACCCAGTACTTC. This chain uses TRBV2 with TRBJ2-5; D gene uncertain. The CDR3 runs to 13 residues. The V gene's germline CDR1 is SNHLY and CDR2 FYNNEI. Trimming pared 5 bases from V and 4 bases from J, leaving 11 bases between.

The chain combines TRBV5-1 with TRBJ2-7; 8 bases align to TRBD1. Germline CDR1 and CDR2: SGHRS and YFSETQ. Trimming took 4 bases from V and 0 from J; bases not matched to a gene: 3. CDR3 length equals 14 residues. The CDR3 protein is CASSHGQGSYEQYF. In nucleotides, the CDR3 is TGCGCCAGCAGCCATGGACAGGGCTCCTACGAGCAGTACTTC.

This clonotype occurred a few times. This rearrangement joins TRBV7-9 to TRBJ2-3; D is undetermined. V was trimmed by 3 bases and J by 0 bases, leaving 7 bases between them. The CDR3 extends over 14 amino acids. CDR1 and CDR2 (germline): SEHNR, FQNEAQ (reference sequence). CDR3 region: CASSFSTSTDTQYF. CDR3 DNA sequence: TGTGCCAGCAGCTTCTCTACTAGCACAGATACGCAGTATTTT.

This clonotype was detected only a few times. This chain links TRBV9 with TRBJ2-1, with no clear D. Deletions cut 0 bases from V and 10 bases from J, with 20 bases between. Germline CDR1 SGDLS, CDR2 YYNGEE. The CDR3 sequence is 16 residues long. The CDR3 region has the DNA TGTGCCAGCAGCGTAGCTACGAGGCCATCAATCAGGGAGCAGTTCTTC. Translation gives CASSVATRPSIREQFF.

The chain links TRBV20-1 to TRBJ2-1; D ambiguous. Germline assignment: CDR1 DFQATT and CDR2 SNEGSKA (reference sequence). The CDR3 contains 13 residues. The V end was cut by 6 bases, the J end by 5 bases, with 14 bases between. The CDR3 sequence: CSAERDADNEQFF. The CDR3 DNA follows: TGCAGTGCCGAGCGCGACGCCGACAATGAGCAGTTCTTC.

This clonotype was seen a few times. This chain joins TRBV7-8 and TRBJ2-1; TRBD2 agrees at 12 bases. Trimming removed 3 bases from V and 11 bases from J; junction bases left unmatched: 8. Germline lookup yields CDR1 SGHVS and CDR2 FQNEAQ. CDR3 length: 15 amino acids. This chain's CDR3 is CASSFLKTSGSKQFF. The CDR3 DNA reads as TGTGCCAGCAGCTTTCTAAAGACTAGCGGGAGCAAGCAGTTCTTC.

This chain uses TRBV3-1 with TRBJ2-4, with 8 bases that match TRBD1. CDR3 length: 16 amino acids. Germline CDR1 is LGHDT and CDR2 is YNNKEL (reference sequence). Trimming at V came to 4 bases and at J to 7 bases, leaving 12 bases not matched to a gene. The CDR3 coding sequence is TGTGCCAGCAGCCCAGGGGGCGGGCTAGCTTCTAACATTCAGTACTTC. Residues: CASSPGGGLASNIQYF.

In regard to this clonotype: The conserved final phenylalanine or tryptophan is absent from the CDR3, which likely points to a read error. This chain links TRBV11-1 with TRBJ2-3; D uncertain. The ends were cut back, 6 bases at V and 0 bases at J, with 22 bases in the middle. The CDR3 consists of 18 residues. The germline gives CDR1 SGHAT, CDR2 FQDESV (reference sequence). In DNA, the CDR3 is TGTGCCAGCAGGCCGAAAAGGACGCCGACTCCTAGCACAGATACGCAGTATTTA. This translates into CASRPKRTPTPSTDTQYL.

The chain carries TRBV20-1 and TRBJ2-7; D unresolved. Germline CDR1 and CDR2: DFQATT and SNEGSKA (reference sequence). CDR3 length equals 12 residues. V was pared by 7 bases and J by 6 bases, with 16 bases between. The CDR3 protein is CSVPSSTGEQYF. CDR3 DNA: TGCAGTGTCCCAAGTTCAACCGGCGAGCAGTACTTC.

The chain carries TRBV11-2 and TRBJ2-3, with D possibly being TRBD1 (6 bases). Germline CDR1 reads SGHAT; CDR2 reads FQNNGV. V was cut by 2 bases and J by 0 bases, with 15 bases left in between. This CDR3 region has 17 residues. CDR3 DNA sequence: TGTGCCAGCAGCTTAACTCCGACAGGCCATAGCACAGATACGCAGTATTTT. Protein product: CASSLTPTGHSTDTQYF.